The 21 T cell receptor beta chains reported below all come from one sample, sequenced in a study of a mutant IDH1 vaccine in newly diagnosed glioma. Described time point: week 11, during vaccination. All doses held 300 ug of mutant IDH1 20-mer peptide, with topical imiquimod. These receptors' targets are unknown. Profiling relied on immunoSEQ multiplex PCR, and the TCRdb table lists in-frame clones only, not all of them. Of some 60,000 clones listed, about 80% were seen once; the top ten hold over 4.5%. This material consisted of PBMCs, taken from a glioma patient whose treatment included an IDH1 peptide vaccine. These receptors were obtained from a man over 45 with glioma.

CDR3 nucleotides: TGTGCCAGCAGTTACCCTTCAACCTACAATGAGCAGTTCTTC. This gives the protein CASSYPSTYNEQFF. The V call is TRBV7-9, the J call TRBJ2-1, with D uncertain. The CDR3 extends over 14 amino acids. The V gene lost 6 bases and the J gene lost 2 bases, with 11 bases spanning the gap. The germline gives CDR1 SEHNR, CDR2 FQNEAQ (reference sequence). Based on the CDR3 plus reference TRBV7-9 and TRBJ2-1, the full variable domain is DTGVSQNPRHKITKRGQNVTFRCDPISEHNRLYWYRQTLGQGPEFLTYFQNEAQLEKSRLLSDRFSAERPKGSFSTLEIQRTEQGDSAMYLCASSYPSTYNEQFFGPGTRLTVL.

The chain uses TRBV4-3 and TRBJ1-4; 7 bases agree with TRBD1. CDR3 size: 14 residues. V dropped 0 bases and J dropped 8; count of bases not matched to a gene: 3. CDR1 and CDR2 (germline): LGHNA, YSLEER. Here the CDR3 DNA reads TGCGCCAGCAGCCAAGAGACAGGGTTGGAAAAACTGTTTTTT. Protein sequence: CASSQETGLEKLFF.

V gene TRBV20-1 combines with J gene TRBJ2-1; no clear D. Trimming shortened V by 8 bases and J by 9 bases, and 14 bases separated the two germline ends. The CDR3 loop spans 11 amino acids. The V gene's germline CDR1 is DFQATT and CDR2 SNEGSKA (reference sequence). CDR3 in amino acids: CSLSESGEQFF. CDR3 coding DNA: TGCAGTCTGTCAGAATCTGGTGAGCAGTTCTTC.

V gene TRBV7-2 combines with J gene TRBJ2-7; D uncertain. Germline V gene data show CDR1 as SGHTA and CDR2 as FQGNSA. V shed 4 bases and J shed 2 bases, with 12 bases lying between them. The CDR3 has 14 amino acids. This CDR3 reads CASSSQDGPYEQYF. For the CDR3, the DNA is TGTGCCAGCAGCTCCCAGGACGGACCCTACGAGCAGTACTTC.

V is TRBV6-1 and J is TRBJ1-5; the D gene is possibly TRBD1 (5 bases). Trimming pared 10 bases from V and 4 bases from J, leaving 14 bases between. Per the germline V gene, CDR1 is MNHNS and CDR2 is SASEGT. This CDR3 is built from 13 residues. CDR3 DNA sequence: TGTGCCACCCAGGGTTTACGGAATCAGCCCCAGCATTTT. Amino acids: CATQGLRNQPQHF.

The chain is built from TRBV11-2 and TRBJ2-5; D ambiguous. CDR1 SGHAT and CDR2 FQNNGV come from the germline V gene. The CDR3 has 13 residues. V lost 0 bases, J lost 2 bases, and 4 bases lay in between. CDR3 protein: CASSLERQETQYF. The CDR3 region has the DNA TGTGCCAGCAGCTTAGAGCGGCAAGAGACCCAGTACTTC.

The J gene is TRBJ2-7, the V gene TRBV6-1; D gene ambiguous. The CDR3 runs 11 residues. From germline, CDR1 is MNHNS and CDR2 SASEGT. Trimming stripped 5 bases from V and 1 base from J, with 3 bases between. CDR3 nucleotide sequence: TGTGCCAGCAGTATGTCCTACGAGCAGTACTTC. Its translation is CASSMSYEQYF.

The chain uses TRBV7-2 and TRBJ1-1; TRBD1 might be the D (6 bases). Germline CDR1 SGHTA, CDR2 FQGNSA. The CDR3 runs to 12 residues. The V end lost 6 bases, the J end lost 3 bases, and 8 bases lay between the germline ends. CDR3: CASRAGDTEAFF. The CDR3 coding sequence is TGTGCCAGCAGGGCAGGGGACACTGAAGCTTTCTTT. The entire variable domain, with the rest obtained from reference TRBV7-2 and TRBJ1-1, is as follows: GAGVSQSPSNKVTEKGKDVELRCDPISGHTALYWYRQSLGQGLEFLIYFQGNSAPDKSGLPSDRFSAERTGGSVSTLTIQRTQQEDSAVYLCASRAGDTEAFFGQGTRLTVV.

The chain joins TRBV4-1 to TRBJ2-7, with 7 bases fitting TRBD2. Germline loops: CDR1 MGHRA, CDR2 YSYEKL. CDR3 length equals 16 residues. Losses at the gene ends were 1 base for V and 0 bases for J; bases not matched to a gene: 6. This chain's CDR3 is CASSQVETGGSYEQYF. CDR3 DNA: TGCGCCAGCAGCCAAGTAGAGACGGGGGGCTCCTACGAGCAGTACTTC.

This chain links TRBV4-1 with TRBJ1-1, with no clear D. The CDR3 covers 13 residues. CDR1 is MGHRA, CDR2 YSYEKL, per germline. V was cut by 5 bases and J by 6 bases, with 13 bases left in between. The CDR3 here is CASSSTARPEAFF. The DNA for the CDR3 is TGCGCCAGCAGCTCGACTGCCCGCCCTGAAGCTTTCTTT.

The chain couples TRBV2 to TRBJ2-1; TRBD1 aligns across 8 bases. J gave up 9 bases and V 3 bases, and 4 bases lay outside the gene matches. CDR3 size: 13 residues. CDR1 is SNHLY and CDR2 is FYNNEI in the germline V gene. CDR3 bases: TGTGCCAGCAGTGACAGGGGGCAGGGTGAGCAGTTCTTC. Its translation is CASSDRGQGEQFF.

CDR3 nucleotides: TGTGCCAGCAGCTCCGGGGGGTACCAAGAGACCCAGTACTTC. Protein sequence: CASSSGGYQETQYF. The chain couples TRBV7-9 to TRBJ2-5; 7 nucleotides agree with TRBD2. The J segment lost 0 bases and the V segment lost 4 bases, leaving 2 bases of the junction unmatched. The germline CDR1 and CDR2 sequences are SEHNR and FQNEAQ (reference sequence). The CDR3 sequence is 14 residues long.

This chain links TRBV7-8 with TRBJ1-2, with TRBD1 identical over 7 bases. The V segment lost 4 bases and the J segment 0 bases; nucleotides outside the gene matches: 8. Germline CDR1 SGHVS, CDR2 FQNEAQ. The CDR3 runs 16 residues. CDR3 coding DNA: TGTGCCAGCAGCTCGGGGACAGCAGTCCCTAACTATGGCTACACCTTC. It translates to CASSSGTAVPNYGYTF.

The chain couples TRBV5-5 to TRBJ2-1; perhaps TRBD2 as D (6 bases). The CDR3 sequence is 14 residues long. The germline V gene encodes CDR1 SGHKS and CDR2 YYEKEE (reference sequence). V lost 1 base, J lost 7 bases, and 12 bases lay in between. The CDR3 protein is CASSLPGTRNEQFF. The CDR3 region has the DNA TGTGCCAGCAGCTTGCCGGGGACTCGGAATGAGCAGTTCTTC.

CDR3 sequence: CAWSPTSMNTEAFF. CDR3 DNA sequence: TGTGCCTGGAGTCCTACCAGCATGAACACTGAAGCTTTCTTT. This chain links TRBV30 with TRBJ1-1; D ambiguous. Trimming removed 2 bases at V and 0 bases at J, with 10 bases between. This CDR3 contains 14 residues. CDR1 is GTSNPN, CDR2 SVGIG, per germline (reference sequence).

The chain employs TRBV4-1 and TRBJ2-7, with D tentatively TRBD2 (6 bases). Per germline, CDR1 MGHRA and CDR2 YSYEKL. CDR3 size: 16 residues. Trimming stripped 4 bases from V and 2 bases from J, with 18 bases between. The DNA for the CDR3 is TGCGCCAGCAGCCCAAACATGGGCGGGACCGCCTACGAGCAGTACTTC. It translates to CASSPNMGGTAYEQYF.

The CDR3 nucleotides read TGTGCCAGCTCACCACCGGGACAGGGGTGGGATCAGCCCCAGCATTTT. It codes for CASSPPGQGWDQPQHF. J is TRBJ1-5 and V is TRBV18; 10 bases align to TRBD1. Germline trimming cut 0 bases from V and 5 bases from J; bases unmatched to any gene: 4. The germline gives CDR1 KGHSH, CDR2 LQKENI. The CDR3 loop spans 16 amino acids. The complete variable domain, with remaining parts taken from reference TRBV18 and TRBJ1-5, reads NAGVMQNPRHLVRRRGQEARLRCSPMKGHSHVYWYRQLPEEGLKFMVYLQKENIIDESGMPKERFSAEFPKEGPSILRIQQVVRGDSAAYFCASSPPGQGWDQPQHFGDGTRLSIL.

V is TRBV4-3 and J is TRBJ2-2, with D unresolved. The V end was cut by 1 base, the J end by 7 bases, with 7 bases between. The germline V gene encodes CDR1 LGHNA and CDR2 YSLEER. This CDR3 spans 13 amino acids. The DNA of the CDR3 is TGCGCCAGCAGCCAAGGCCTTGGCGGGGAGCTGTTTTTT. Translated, it gives CASSQGLGGELFF.

The chain couples TRBV2 to TRBJ2-7, with D unclear. The germline V gene has CDR1 SNHLY and CDR2 FYNNEI. This CDR3 region has 15 residues. V lost 7 bases and J lost 2, with 18 bases in between. The CDR3, as DNA: TGTGCCAGCACCCAAAGCCAAATTATTACCTACGAGCAGTACTTC. It codes for CASTQSQIITYEQYF.

The chain has TRBV25-1 and TRBJ1-1; D might be TRBD1 (6 bases). The CDR3 is 13 residues long. V gave up 9 bases and J gave up 3 bases, with 14 bases separating them. The V gene's germline CDR1 is MGHDK and CDR2 SYGVNS. CDR3 DNA: TGTGCCAGTGCCAGGGGCGGGGACACTGAAGCTTTCTTT. It is translated as CASARGGDTEAFF.

The chain links TRBV28 to TRBJ2-1, with a possible D match to TRBD1 (6 bases). The germline V and J ends were trimmed by 2 bases and 4 bases, with 9 bases remaining between them. The germline V gene has CDR1 MDHEN and CDR2 SYDVKM. This CDR3 comprises 14 residues. The CDR3 sequence: CASSLTGQYNEQFF. DNA for the CDR3: TGTGCCAGCAGTTTAACCGGACAGTACAATGAGCAGTTCTTC.